This T cell receptor beta chain was identified during a study of control samples from healthy donors and cancer patients (dated by TCRdb to between 2020 and 2021). A note on this clone: Its binding antigen is unknown. The record has no base qualities; no much larger clone is one base away.

The library came from the immunoSEQ multiplex PCR assay. What TCRdb holds here is the immuneACCESS table cut down to in-frame rearrangements. Part of the clones is not present; checked against another copy, under half of the missing clones reflect an unresolved V gene, and the others are unexplained. The sample includes 120,000 or so clones, with around 94% observed a single time. Over 0.5% of the sample comes from the top ten. The CDR3 runs 15 amino acids, cysteine and phenylalanine included. The CDR3 DNA has 45 bases and is translated from base 1. V loses 8 bases of germline sequence and J loses 3 bases, and the interval between the two ends is 16 bases. Taken from the germline V gene (reference sequence), the CDR1 and CDR2 loops are LNHDA and SQIVND.

The sample taken for sequencing was PBMCs. This chain is built from TRBV19 and TRBJ2-2; perhaps TRBD2 is the D gene, with 5 bases matching. This TCR was sampled from an elderly man with head and neck cancer. CDR3 loop: CASSVARGYTGELFF. The DNA sequence reads TGTGCCAGTTCGGTGGCCCGAGGGTACACCGGGGAGCTGTTTTTT.